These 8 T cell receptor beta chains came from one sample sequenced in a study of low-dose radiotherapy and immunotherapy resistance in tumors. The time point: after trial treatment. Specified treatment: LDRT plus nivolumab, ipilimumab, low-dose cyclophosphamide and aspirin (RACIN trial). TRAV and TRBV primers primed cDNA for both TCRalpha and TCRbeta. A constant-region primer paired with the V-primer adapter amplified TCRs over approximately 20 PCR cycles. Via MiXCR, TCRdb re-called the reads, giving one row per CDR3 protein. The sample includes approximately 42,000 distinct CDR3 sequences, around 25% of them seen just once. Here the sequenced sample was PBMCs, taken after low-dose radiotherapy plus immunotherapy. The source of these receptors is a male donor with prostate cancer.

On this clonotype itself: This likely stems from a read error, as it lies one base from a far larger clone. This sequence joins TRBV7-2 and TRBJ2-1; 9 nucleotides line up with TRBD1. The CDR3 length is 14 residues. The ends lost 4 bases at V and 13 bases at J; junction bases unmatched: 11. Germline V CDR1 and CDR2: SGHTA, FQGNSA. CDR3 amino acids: CASSSGQGTETQFF. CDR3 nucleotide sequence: TGTGCCAGCAGCTCCGGACAGGGGACGGAGACCCAGTTCTTC.

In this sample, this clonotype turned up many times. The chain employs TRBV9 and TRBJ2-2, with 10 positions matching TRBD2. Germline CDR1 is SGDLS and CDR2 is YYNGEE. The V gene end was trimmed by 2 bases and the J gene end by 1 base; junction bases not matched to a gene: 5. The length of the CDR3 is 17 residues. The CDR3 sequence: CASSVSSGGQNTGELFF. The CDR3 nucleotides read TGTGCCAGCAGCGTTTCTAGCGGGGGCCAGAACACCGGGGAGCTGTTTTTT.

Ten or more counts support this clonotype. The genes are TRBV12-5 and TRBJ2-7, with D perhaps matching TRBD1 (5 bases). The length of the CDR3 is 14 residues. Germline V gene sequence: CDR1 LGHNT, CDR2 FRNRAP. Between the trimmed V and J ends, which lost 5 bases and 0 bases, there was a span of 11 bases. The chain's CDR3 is CASGPRGSSYEQYF. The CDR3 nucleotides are TGTGCTAGTGGTCCAAGGGGCAGCTCCTACGAGCAGTACTTC.

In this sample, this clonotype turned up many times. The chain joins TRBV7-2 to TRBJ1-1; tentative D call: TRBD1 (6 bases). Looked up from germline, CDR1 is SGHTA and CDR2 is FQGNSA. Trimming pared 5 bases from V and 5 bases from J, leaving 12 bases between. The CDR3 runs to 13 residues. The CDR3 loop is CASSLRGRTEAFF. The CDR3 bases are TGTGCCAGCAGCCTCCGGGGGCGGACTGAAGCTTTCTTT.

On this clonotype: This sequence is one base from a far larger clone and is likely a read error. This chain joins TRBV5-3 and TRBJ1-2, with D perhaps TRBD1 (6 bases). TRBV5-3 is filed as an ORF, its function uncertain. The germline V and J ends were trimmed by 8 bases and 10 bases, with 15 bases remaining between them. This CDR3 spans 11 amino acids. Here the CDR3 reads CASSNRDDYTF. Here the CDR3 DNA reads TGTGCCAGCAGCAACAGGGATGACTACACCTTC.

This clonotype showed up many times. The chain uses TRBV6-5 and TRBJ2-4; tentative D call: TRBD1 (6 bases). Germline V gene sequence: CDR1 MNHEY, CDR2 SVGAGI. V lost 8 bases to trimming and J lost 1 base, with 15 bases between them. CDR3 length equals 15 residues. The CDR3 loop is CASRINQGAKNIQYF. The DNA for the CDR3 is TGTGCCAGCCGAATTAACCAGGGGGCCAAAAACATTCAGTACTTC.

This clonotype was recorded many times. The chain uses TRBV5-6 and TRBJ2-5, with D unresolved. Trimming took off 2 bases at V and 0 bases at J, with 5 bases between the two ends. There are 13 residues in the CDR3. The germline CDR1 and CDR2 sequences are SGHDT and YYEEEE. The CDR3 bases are TGTGCCAGCAGCTTTTCATACCAAGAGACCCAGTACTTC. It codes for CASSFSYQETQYF. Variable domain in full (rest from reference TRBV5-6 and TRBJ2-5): DAGVTQSPTHLIKTRGQQVTLRCSPKSGHDTVSWYQQALGQGPQFIFQYYEEEERQRGNFPDRFSGHQFPNYSSELNVNALLLGDSALYLCASSFSYQETQYFGPGTRLLVL.

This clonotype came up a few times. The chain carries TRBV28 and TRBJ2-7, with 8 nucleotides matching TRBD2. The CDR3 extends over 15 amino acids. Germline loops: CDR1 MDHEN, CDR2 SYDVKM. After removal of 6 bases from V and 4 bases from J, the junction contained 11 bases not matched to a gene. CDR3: CASSRPSGSGYEQYF. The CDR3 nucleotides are TGTGCCAGCAGCCGCCCCAGCGGGAGTGGGTACGAGCAGTACTTC.